Here is one TCR beta chain with its context. Its antigen target is currently unknown. Per-nucleotide qualities are absent, and no much larger clonotype sits a single base away. Collaborating institutions collected whole blood in K2EDTA tubes following their own protocols. For TCRbeta analysis, collaborator samples were shipped as frozen whole blood, as isolated PBMCs, or as DNA extracted from either sample type. The sample is drawn from a study of blood T cell repertoires in COVID-19 (dated by TCRdb to about 2020). Regarding the study in general: Samples from collaborators originated in the United States, Italy and Spain and spanned both the acute and convalescent phases of COVID-19. The material from the prospective study consisted of cDNA or gDNA derived from T cells, B-cell-depleted T cells, or PBMCs. Subjects who had been exposed to COVID-19, were actively infected with it, or had recovered from it provided the deeply sampled blood TCRbeta repertoires that made up the dataset. The repertoires were released in a freely available public database meant as a resource for research on the immune response to SARS-CoV-2. The samples were drawn from the first 160 participants of the ongoing ImmuneRACE study and from under 1,500 subjects provided by 6 global collaborators. Sample metadata almost always included a de-identified subject ID, COVID-19 status, age in years and sex. Where available, HLA class I and class II types were obtained from metadata supplied by the sample provider rather than from assay-based typing. Study-wide findings and limitations: How much clinical and demographic metadata was included differed by source and by participant, and the metadata was provided uncurated.

The immunoSEQ Assay, a bias-controlled multiplex PCR, was used to amplify TCRbeta CDR3 regions from genomic DNA. The source study handled its data this way. The number of nucleated cells in each sample was estimated by amplification of reference gene primers within the assay. To quantify the absolute abundance of each unique TCRbeta CDR3 rearrangement, sequence reads were collapsed and filtered. Productive Simpson clonality was computed per sample as the square root of Simpson's diversity index over productive rearrangements. TCRdb took this table from immuneACCESS and kept in-frame rearrangements with V and J called. Such tables lack part of the clones; where checked against another copy, unresolved V genes explain under half of the gap, and the rest is unexplained. The DNA gave D and trimming, while V, J and clone size come from that table. The sample table lists approximately 71,000 clones, approximately 85% of them with a count of one. In total, the top ten clones hold 4.5% to 5.5% of the sample.

This sequence originates from a human donor in a cohort sampled during active COVID-19. Sequencing was performed on peripheral blood.

CDR3 sequence: CASSRVVPGLGASNTGELFF. The DNA is as follows: TGTGCCAGCAGCCGAGTCGTCCCGGGACTAGGCGCTTCTAACACCGGGGAGCTGTTTTTT. The V and J segments used are TRBV3-1 (or the pseudogene TRBV3-2) and TRBJ2-2, and TRBD2 aligns with 8 junction nucleotides. From the germline V gene (reference sequence), CDR1 is LGHDT and CDR2 is YNNKEL. Its CDR3 holds 20 amino acids, cysteine through phenylalanine. Only CDR3 DNA remains: 60 bases, in frame from the first base. V ends up 4 bases short and J 2 bases short, with an unmatched junction base count of 18.